A single sample is the source of the 2 T cell receptor beta chains below, sequenced in a study of shared clonotypes between healthy human individuals. TCRdb keeps only in-frame clones here, not all; method: immunoSEQ multiplex PCR. The profile covers 2.3 million or so clones, with more than 80% appearing a single time and about 0.37% taken by the ten largest. The specimen sequenced was naive CD4+ T cells from PBMCs. Subset of the sample: CD45RA+ positively selected. These receptors originate from a man younger than 35 in good health. Some clones in this sample may be carry-over from other donors' samples.

The gene calls are TRBV28 and TRBJ1-5, with D possibly being TRBD1 (6 bases). The germline gives CDR1 MDHEN, CDR2 SYDVKM. The CDR3 is 15 residues long. Between the trimmed V and J ends, which lost 6 bases and 0 bases, there was a span of 12 bases. The CDR3 here is CASRIQGSSNQPQHF. The CDR3 nucleotides read TGTGCCAGCAGGATACAGGGCAGTAGCAATCAGCCCCAGCATTTT.

The V gene is TRBV5-1, the J gene TRBJ1-1; 8 nucleotides line up with TRBD1. V lost 4 bases and J lost 4; bases outside the gene matches: 9. CDR3 length: 15 amino acids. CDR1 is SGHRS and CDR2 is YFSETQ in the germline V gene. The DNA for the CDR3 is TGCGCCAGCAGCCCGGACAGGGCGCGGGGCACTGAAGCTTTCTTT. Encoded protein: CASSPDRARGTEAFF. The variable domain in full, with the rest retrieved from reference TRBV5-1 and TRBJ1-1, is KAGVTQTPRYLIKTRGQQVTLSCSPISGHRSVSWYQQTPGQGLQFLFEYFSETQRNKGNFPGRFSGRQFSNSRSEMNVSTLELGDSALYLCASSPDRARGTEAFFGQGTRLTVV.